Below are 13 T cell receptor beta chains sequenced from a single sample in a study. Using its own MiXCR run on the 5' RACE reads, TCRdb lists one record per CDR3 protein. The sample consists of approximately 7,000 distinct CDR3 sequences, roughly half of them appearing once. The sequenced sample was naive CD4+ T cells sorted from a lymph node. Regarding subset: naive CD4+ T cells, CD4+CD45RA+CD25-. These receptors were taken from a female donor with breast cancer.

This clonotype is medium-sized by share. This chain joins TRBV4-2 and TRBJ1-5; D gene unclear. There are 14 residues in the CDR3. CDR1 and CDR2 from the germline V gene are LGHNA and YNFKEQ. Trimming removed 4 bases at V and 4 bases at J, with 11 bases between. CDR3 in DNA: TGTGCCAGCAGCCTCGGACGGCAAAATCAGCCCCAGCATTTT. This codes for CASSLGRQNQPQHF.

The V and J genes are TRBV6-1 and TRBJ2-6; possibly TRBD1 for D (6 bases). This CDR3 contains 18 residues. Germline V gene data show CDR1 as MNHNS and CDR2 as SASEGT. The V gene lost 6 bases and the J gene lost 3 bases, with 21 bases spanning the gap. The CDR3: CASSSNPGGGVGANVLTF. The CDR3 nucleotides read TGTGCCAGCAGCTCCAACCCAGGTGGGGGCGTTGGGGCCAACGTCCTGACTTTC.

A few counts support this clonotype. The chain is built from TRBV20-1 and TRBJ2-1; 10 nucleotides agree with TRBD2. Germline V gives CDR1 DFQATT, CDR2 SNEGSKA (reference sequence). V was clipped by 0 bases and J by 8 bases; unmatched bases: 7. This CDR3 comprises 15 residues. This CDR3 is CSARDASGSPHEQFF. The CDR3 region has the DNA TGCAGTGCTAGAGATGCTAGCGGGAGCCCCCATGAGCAGTTCTTC.

The chain joins TRBV10-3 to TRBJ2-1; 8 bases fit TRBD2. The trim removed 2 bases at V and 5 bases at J, leaving 5 bases unmatched. This CDR3 comprises 15 residues. Germline V CDR1 and CDR2: ENHRY, SYGVKD. The chain's CDR3 is CAISETRLANNEQFF. The CDR3 DNA reads as TGTGCCATCAGTGAGACCCGACTAGCGAACAATGAGCAGTTCTTC.

This clonotype has more than one count but fewer than ten. The chain recombines TRBV10-3 with TRBJ2-3, with 8 bases aligning to TRBD2. Germline CDR1 is ENHRY and CDR2 is SYGVKD. The CDR3 contains 14 residues. Trimming took 6 bases from V and 2 from J; bases not matched to a gene: 4. Here the CDR3 reads CAIRATSATDTQYF. For the CDR3, the DNA is TGTGCCATCAGAGCGACTAGCGCCACAGATACGCAGTATTTT.

The DNA of the CDR3 is TGTGCCAGCAGCTTAGGGGTGGTTCTGAACTACGAGCAGTACTTC. Translated: CASSLGVVLNYEQYF. The chain is built from TRBV7-2 and TRBJ2-7, with no clear D. Germline V gene data show CDR1 as SGHTA and CDR2 as FQGNSA. V lost 1 base and J lost 3, with 13 bases in between. The CDR3 spans 15 residues.

CDR3 coding DNA: TGTGCCAGCAGTTACTCGAAGGGAGGGGACACCATATATTTT. It encodes CASSYSKGGDTIYF. This chain links TRBV6-5 with TRBJ1-3; D may be TRBD1 (5 bases). The length of the CDR3 is 14 residues. Trimming removed 0 bases from V and 8 bases from J, with 11 bases in between. From germline, CDR1 is MNHEY and CDR2 SVGAGI.

The CDR3 DNA is TGCAGTGCCGAGGGACTAGCGGGCGAGCAGTACTTC. This codes for CSAEGLAGEQYF. The chain is built from TRBV20-1 and TRBJ2-7, with 12 bases aligning to TRBD2. Trimming removed 6 bases from V and 6 bases from J; junction bases left unmatched: 3. Germline CDR1 and CDR2: DFQATT and SNEGSKA (reference sequence). The CDR3 is 12 residues long.

This chain uses TRBV7-9 with TRBJ2-7; TRBD1 aligns across 9 bases. Looked up from germline, CDR1 is SEHNR and CDR2 is FQNEAQ (reference sequence). This CDR3 is 13 amino acids long. The V and J ends lost 6 bases and 5 bases, in that order; junction bases with no gene match: 5. The CDR3, as DNA: TGTGCCAGCAGATTTACAGGGGGCGACGAGCAGTACTTC. Its translation: CASRFTGGDEQYF. Supplemented by reference TRBV7-9 and TRBJ2-7, the full variable domain reads DTGVSQNPRHKITKRGQNVTFRCDPISEHNRLYWYRQTLGQGPEFLTYFQNEAQLEKSRLLSDRFSAERPKGSFSTLEIQRTEQGDSAMYLCASRFTGGDEQYFGPGTRLTVT.

The CDR3: CASSLGGGRSYNEQFF. DNA for the CDR3: TGCGCCAGCAGCTTGGGGGGCGGGAGGAGCTACAATGAGCAGTTCTTC. The chain uses TRBV5-1 and TRBJ2-1, with 8 positions matching TRBD2. J lost 3 bases, V lost 0 bases, and 5 bases had no gene match. The CDR3 covers 16 residues. Germline V CDR1 and CDR2: SGHRS, YFSETQ.

The table lists this clonotype with a few counts. The J gene is TRBJ2-2, the V gene TRBV3-1; D remains ambiguous. Germline CDR1 and CDR2: LGHDT and YNNKEL (reference sequence). V was shortened by 1 base and J by 7 bases, with 7 bases between the two germline ends. CDR3 size: 13 residues. The DNA for the CDR3 is TGTGCCAGCAGCCAAGTGGGCCTCGGGGAGCTGTTTTTT. Protein: CASSQVGLGELFF.

Comments on this clonotype: The junction shows a germline mismatch at one end, possibly a read error. This chain joins TRBV7-3 and TRBJ2-6; 9 nucleotides line up with TRBD1. The germline CDR1 and CDR2 sequences are SGHTA and FQGTGA. This CDR3 spans 18 amino acids. CDR3 bases: TGTGCCGGCAGCCCCCGACAGGGGACAGGGTCTGGGGCCAACGTCCTGACTTTC. Translation: CAGSPRQGTGSGANVLTF. Drawing the rest from reference TRBV7-3 and TRBJ2-6, the complete variable domain is GAGVSQTPSNKVTEKGKYVELRCDPISGHTALYWYRQSLGQGPEFLIYFQGTGAADDSGLPNDRFFAVRPEGSVSTLKIQRTERGDSAVYLCAGSPRQGTGSGANVLTFGAGSRLTVL.

The chain links TRBV7-2 to TRBJ1-2; unclear D gene. This CDR3 contains 13 residues. Trimming stripped 4 bases from V and 2 bases from J, with 8 bases between. CDR1 and CDR2 (germline): SGHTA, FQGNSA. Here the CDR3 reads CASSSQLNYGYTF. CDR3 nucleotides: TGTGCCAGCAGCTCACAGCTAAACTATGGCTACACCTTC.